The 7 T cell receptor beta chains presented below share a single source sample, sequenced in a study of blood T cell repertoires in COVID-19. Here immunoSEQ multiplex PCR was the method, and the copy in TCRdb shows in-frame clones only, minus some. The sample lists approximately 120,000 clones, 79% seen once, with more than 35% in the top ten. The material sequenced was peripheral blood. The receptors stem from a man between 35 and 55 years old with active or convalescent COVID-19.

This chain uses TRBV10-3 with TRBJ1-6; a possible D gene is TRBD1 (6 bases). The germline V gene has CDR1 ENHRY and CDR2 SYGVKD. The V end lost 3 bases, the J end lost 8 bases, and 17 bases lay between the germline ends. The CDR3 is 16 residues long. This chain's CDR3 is CAISDPTTGWDSPLHF. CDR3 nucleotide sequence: TGTGCCATCAGTGATCCGACGACAGGCTGGGATTCACCCCTCCACTTT.

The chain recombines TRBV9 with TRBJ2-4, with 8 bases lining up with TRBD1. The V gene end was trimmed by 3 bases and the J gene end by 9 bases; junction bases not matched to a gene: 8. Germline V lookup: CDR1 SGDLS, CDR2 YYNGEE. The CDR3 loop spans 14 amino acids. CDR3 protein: CASSAGQGRGIQYF. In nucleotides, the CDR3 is TGTGCCAGCAGCGCCGGACAGGGACGGGGCATTCAGTACTTC.

The CDR3 here is CASSLWQGQSYNSPLHF. DNA for the CDR3: TGTGCCAGCAGCTTATGGCAGGGGCAGTCCTATAATTCACCCCTCCACTTT. The chain combines TRBV7-2 with TRBJ1-6, with D maybe TRBD1 (6 bases). The CDR3 loop spans 17 amino acids. Germline values: CDR1 SGHTA, CDR2 FQGNSA. V was cut by 2 bases and J by 1 base, with 12 bases left in between.

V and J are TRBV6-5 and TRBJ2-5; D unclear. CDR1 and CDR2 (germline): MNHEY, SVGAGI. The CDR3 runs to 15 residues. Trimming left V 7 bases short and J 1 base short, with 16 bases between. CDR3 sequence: CASISATRLQETQYF. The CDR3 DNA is TGTGCCAGCATATCGGCTACTCGACTCCAAGAGACCCAGTACTTC.

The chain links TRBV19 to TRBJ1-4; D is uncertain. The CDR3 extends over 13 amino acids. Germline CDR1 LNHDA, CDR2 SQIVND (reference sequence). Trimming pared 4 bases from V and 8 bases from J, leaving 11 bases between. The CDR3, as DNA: TGTGCCAGTAGTACGCGGGAGGACGAAAAACTGTTTTTT. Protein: CASSTREDEKLFF.

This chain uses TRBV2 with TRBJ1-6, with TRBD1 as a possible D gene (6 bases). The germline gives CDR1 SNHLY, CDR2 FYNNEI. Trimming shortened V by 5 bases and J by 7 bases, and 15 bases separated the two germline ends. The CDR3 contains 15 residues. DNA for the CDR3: TGTGCCAGCAGTATCAGACAGGACGCAAATTCACCCCTCCACTTT. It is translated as CASSIRQDANSPLHF. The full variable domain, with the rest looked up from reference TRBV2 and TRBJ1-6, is EPEVTQTPSHQVTQMGQEVILRCVPISNHLYFYWYRQILGQKVEFLVSFYNNEISEKSEIFDDQFSVERPDGSNFTLKIRSTKLEDSAMYFCASSIRQDANSPLHFGNGTRLTVT.

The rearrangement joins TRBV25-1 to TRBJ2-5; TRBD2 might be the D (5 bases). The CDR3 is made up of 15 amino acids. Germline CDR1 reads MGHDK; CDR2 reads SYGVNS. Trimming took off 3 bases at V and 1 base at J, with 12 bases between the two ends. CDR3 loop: CASSESTILQETQYF. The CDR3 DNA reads TGTGCCAGCAGTGAGTCGACTATCCTCCAAGAGACCCAGTACTTC.